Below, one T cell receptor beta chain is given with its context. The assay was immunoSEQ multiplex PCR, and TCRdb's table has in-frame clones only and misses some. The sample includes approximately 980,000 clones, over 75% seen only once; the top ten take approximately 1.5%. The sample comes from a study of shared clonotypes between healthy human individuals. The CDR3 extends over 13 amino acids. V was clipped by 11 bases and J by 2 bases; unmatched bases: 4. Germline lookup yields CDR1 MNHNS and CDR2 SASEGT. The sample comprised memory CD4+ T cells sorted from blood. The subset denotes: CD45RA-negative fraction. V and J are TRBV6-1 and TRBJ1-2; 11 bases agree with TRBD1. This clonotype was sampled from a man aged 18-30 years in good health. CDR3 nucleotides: TGTGCCTTCCGGGACAGGGGGAACTATGGCTACACCTTC. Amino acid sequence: CAFRDRGNYGYTF.